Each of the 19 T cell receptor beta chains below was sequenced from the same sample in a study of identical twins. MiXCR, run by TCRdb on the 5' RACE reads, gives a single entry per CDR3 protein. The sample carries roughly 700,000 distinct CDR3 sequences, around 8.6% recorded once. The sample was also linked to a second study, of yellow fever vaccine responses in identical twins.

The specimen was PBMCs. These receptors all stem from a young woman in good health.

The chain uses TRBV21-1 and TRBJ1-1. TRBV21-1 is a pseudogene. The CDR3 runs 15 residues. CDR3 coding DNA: TGTGCCAGCAGCGATAGAACGGACACGAACACTGAAGCTTTCTTT. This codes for CASSDRTDTNTEAFF.

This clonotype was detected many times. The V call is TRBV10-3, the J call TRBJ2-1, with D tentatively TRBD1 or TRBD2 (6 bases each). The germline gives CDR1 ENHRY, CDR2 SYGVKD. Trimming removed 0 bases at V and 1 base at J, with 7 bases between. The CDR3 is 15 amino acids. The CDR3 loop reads CAISESGGSYNEQFF. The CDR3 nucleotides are TGTGCCATCAGTGAGTCAGGGGGGTCCTACAATGAGCAGTTCTTC.

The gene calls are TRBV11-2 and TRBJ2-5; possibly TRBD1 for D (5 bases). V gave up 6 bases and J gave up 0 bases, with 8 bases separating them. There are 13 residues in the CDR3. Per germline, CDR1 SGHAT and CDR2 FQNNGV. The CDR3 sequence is CASRSTDQETQYF. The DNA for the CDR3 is TGTGCCAGCAGGTCGACAGACCAAGAGACCCAGTACTTC. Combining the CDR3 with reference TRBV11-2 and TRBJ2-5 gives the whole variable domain EAGVAQSPRYKIIEKRQSVAFWCNPISGHATLYWYQQILGQGPKLLIQFQNNGVVDDSQLPKDRFSAERLKGVDSTLKIQPAKLEDSAVYLCASRSTDQETQYFGPGTRLLVL.

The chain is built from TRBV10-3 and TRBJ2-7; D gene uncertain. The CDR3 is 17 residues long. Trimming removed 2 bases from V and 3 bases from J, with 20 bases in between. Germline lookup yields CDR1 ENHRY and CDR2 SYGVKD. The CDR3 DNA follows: TGTGCCATCAGTGAGGAGCCGCCCGCCTTAGCAAACTACGAGCAGTACTTC. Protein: CAISEEPPALANYEQYF.

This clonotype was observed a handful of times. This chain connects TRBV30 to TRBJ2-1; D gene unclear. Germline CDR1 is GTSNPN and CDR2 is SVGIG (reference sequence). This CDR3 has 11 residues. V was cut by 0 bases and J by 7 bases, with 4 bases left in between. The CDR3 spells CAWSVKNEQFF. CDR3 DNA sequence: TGTGCCTGGAGTGTGAAGAATGAGCAGTTCTTC.

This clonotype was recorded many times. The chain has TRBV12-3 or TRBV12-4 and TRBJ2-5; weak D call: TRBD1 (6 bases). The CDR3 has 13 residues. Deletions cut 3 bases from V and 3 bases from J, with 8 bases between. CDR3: CASSFGQKETQYF. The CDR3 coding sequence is TGTGCCAGCAGTTTCGGACAGAAAGAGACCCAGTACTTC.

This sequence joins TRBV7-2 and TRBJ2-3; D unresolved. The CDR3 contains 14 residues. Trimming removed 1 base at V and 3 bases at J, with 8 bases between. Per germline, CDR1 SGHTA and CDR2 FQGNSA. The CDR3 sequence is CASSLGRVTDTQYF. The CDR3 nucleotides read TGTGCCAGCAGCTTAGGAAGAGTAACAGATACGCAGTATTTT.

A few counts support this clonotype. The chain's CDR3 is CASSYSGTVKHTDTQYF. CDR3 DNA sequence: TGTGCCAGCAGTTACTCCGGGACAGTAAAACACACAGATACGCAGTATTTT. The V gene is TRBV6-5, the J gene TRBJ2-3, with 7 bases identical to TRBD1. CDR1 MNHEY and CDR2 SVGAGI come from the germline V gene. The CDR3 has 17 residues. V trimming: 0 bases; J trimming: 2 bases; junction bases outside the gene matches: 8.

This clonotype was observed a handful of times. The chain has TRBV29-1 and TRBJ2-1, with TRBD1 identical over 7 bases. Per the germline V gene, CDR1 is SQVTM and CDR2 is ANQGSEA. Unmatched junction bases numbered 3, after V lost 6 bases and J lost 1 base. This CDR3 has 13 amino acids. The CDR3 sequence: CSVLQGSYNEQFF. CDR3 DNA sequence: TGCAGCGTCTTACAGGGGTCCTACAATGAGCAGTTCTTC.

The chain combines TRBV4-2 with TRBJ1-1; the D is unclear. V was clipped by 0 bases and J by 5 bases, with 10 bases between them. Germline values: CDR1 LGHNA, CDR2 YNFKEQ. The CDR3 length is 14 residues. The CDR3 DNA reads TGTGCCAGCAGCCAAGATGAGGTCAGAACTGAAGCTTTCTTT. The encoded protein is CASSQDEVRTEAFF.

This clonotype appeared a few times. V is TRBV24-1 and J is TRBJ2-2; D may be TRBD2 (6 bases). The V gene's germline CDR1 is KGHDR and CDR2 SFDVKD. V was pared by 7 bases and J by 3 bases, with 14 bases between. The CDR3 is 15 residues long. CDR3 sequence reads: CATRPGTQYTGELFF. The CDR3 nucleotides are TGTGCCACCAGGCCGGGGACTCAGTACACCGGGGAGCTGTTTTTT.

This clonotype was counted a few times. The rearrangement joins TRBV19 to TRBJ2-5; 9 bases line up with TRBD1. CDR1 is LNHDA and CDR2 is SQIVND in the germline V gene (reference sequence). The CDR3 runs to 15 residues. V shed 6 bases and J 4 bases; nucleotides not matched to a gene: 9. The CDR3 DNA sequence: TGTGCCAGTAGCCCAAACGACAGGGGGACAGAGACCCAGTACTTC. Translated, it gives CASSPNDRGTETQYF.

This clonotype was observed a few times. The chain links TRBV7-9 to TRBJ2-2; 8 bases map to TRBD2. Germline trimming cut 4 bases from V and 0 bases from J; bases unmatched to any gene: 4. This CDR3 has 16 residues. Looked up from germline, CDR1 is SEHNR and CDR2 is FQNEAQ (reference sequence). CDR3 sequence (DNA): TGTGCCAGCAGCTATCCGGGGGGGACGAACACCGGGGAGCTGTTTTTT. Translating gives CASSYPGGTNTGELFF.

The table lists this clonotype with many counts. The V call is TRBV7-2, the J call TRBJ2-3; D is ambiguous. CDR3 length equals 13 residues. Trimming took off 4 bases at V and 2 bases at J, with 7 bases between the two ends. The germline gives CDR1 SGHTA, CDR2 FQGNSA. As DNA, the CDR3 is TGTGCCAGCAGCTCCTTTTTCACAGATACGCAGTATTTT. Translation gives CASSSFFTDTQYF. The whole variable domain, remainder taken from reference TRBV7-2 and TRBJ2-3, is GAGVSQSPSNKVTEKGKDVELRCDPISGHTALYWYRQSLGQGLEFLIYFQGNSAPDKSGLPSDRFSAERTGGSVSTLTIQRTQQEDSAVYLCASSSFFTDTQYFGPGTRLTVL.

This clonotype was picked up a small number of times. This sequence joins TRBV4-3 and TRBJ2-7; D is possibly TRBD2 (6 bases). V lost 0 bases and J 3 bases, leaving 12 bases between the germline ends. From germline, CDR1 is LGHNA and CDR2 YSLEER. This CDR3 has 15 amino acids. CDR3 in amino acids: CASSQDQRLDYEQYF. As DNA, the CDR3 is TGCGCCAGCAGCCAAGATCAGAGACTAGACTACGAGCAGTACTTC.

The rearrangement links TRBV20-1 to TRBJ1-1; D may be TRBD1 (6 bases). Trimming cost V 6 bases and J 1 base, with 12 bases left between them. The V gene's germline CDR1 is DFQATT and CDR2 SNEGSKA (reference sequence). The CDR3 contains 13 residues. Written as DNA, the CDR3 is TGCAGTGCCAGACAGGATTGGAACACTGAAGCTTTCTTT. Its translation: CSARQDWNTEAFF.

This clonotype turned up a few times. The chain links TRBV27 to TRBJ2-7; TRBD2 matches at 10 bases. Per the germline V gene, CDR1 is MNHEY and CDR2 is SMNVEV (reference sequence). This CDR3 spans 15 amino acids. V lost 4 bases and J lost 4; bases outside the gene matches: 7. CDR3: CASSSTSGIRYEQYF. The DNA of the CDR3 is TGTGCCAGCAGTTCCACTAGCGGGATAAGGTACGAGCAGTACTTC.

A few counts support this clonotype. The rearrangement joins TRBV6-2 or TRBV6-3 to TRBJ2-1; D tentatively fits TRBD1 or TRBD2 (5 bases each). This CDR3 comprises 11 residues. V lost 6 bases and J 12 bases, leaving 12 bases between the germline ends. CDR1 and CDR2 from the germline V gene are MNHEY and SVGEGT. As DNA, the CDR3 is TGTGCCAGCAGGGGGGAGATTGGGCAGTTCTTC. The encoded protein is CASRGEIGQFF.

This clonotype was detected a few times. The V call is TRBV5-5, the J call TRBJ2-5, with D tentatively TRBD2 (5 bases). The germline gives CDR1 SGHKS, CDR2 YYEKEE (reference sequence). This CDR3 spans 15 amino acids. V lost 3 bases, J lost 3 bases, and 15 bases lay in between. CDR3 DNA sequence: TGTGCCAGCAGCTCCCGCCTTCGGGGAGAAGAGACCCAGTACTTC. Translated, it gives CASSSRLRGEETQYF.